Each of the 27 T cell receptor beta chains below was sequenced from the same sample in a study of response to subunit inactivated influenza vaccine (dated by TCRdb to about 2018). Library preparation employed RT-PCR. The instrument was an Illumina HiSeq 2500. TCRdb redid the processing of the public reads, applying fastp at Q25 and MiXCR, and retained in-frame beta chains. Every distinct CDR3 protein forms one entry, paired with its most common genes and DNA. For this sample there are about 780,000 distinct CDR3 sequences; approximately 18% appear just once. The biggest ten clones account for roughly a tenth of the sample. The sample in question was PBMCs from blood, obtained approximately 5 days after vaccination. The receptors come from a man aged 50 to 59 who received an inactivated influenza vaccine. Donor details come from another sample of the same person, matched by shared clones.

This clonotype was seen more than once but under ten times. This chain links TRBV30 with TRBJ2-7, with TRBD1 identical over 8 bases. This CDR3 has 13 amino acids. Germline loops: CDR1 GTSNPN, CDR2 SVGIG (reference sequence). V shed 2 bases, J shed 2 bases, and the junction held 2 bases outside the gene matches. The CDR3 sequence: CAWSTGGTYEQYF. In nucleotides, the CDR3 is TGTGCCTGGAGTACAGGGGGTACCTACGAGCAGTACTTC.

Many counts were recorded for this clonotype. V gene TRBV5-1 combines with J gene TRBJ2-7; D is undetermined. CDR1 and CDR2 from the germline V gene are SGHRS and YFSETQ. The germline V and J ends were trimmed by 4 bases and 2 bases, with 13 bases remaining between them. The CDR3 has 14 residues. CDR3 sequence: CASSVSTQTYEQYF. As DNA, the CDR3 is TGCGCCAGCAGCGTATCGACACAGACCTACGAGCAGTACTTC.

This clonotype has more than one count but fewer than ten. The chain couples TRBV14 to TRBJ2-7; 10 bases match TRBD2. Germline V gives CDR1 SGHDN, CDR2 FVKESK. Trimming removed 4 bases from V and 9 bases from J; junction bases left unmatched: 9. The CDR3 sequence is 14 residues long. CDR3 region: CASSPGVAGGPQYF. The CDR3 bases are TGTGCCAGCAGCCCCGGGGTAGCGGGAGGCCCGCAGTACTTC.

This rearrangement joins TRBV3-1 to TRBJ2-3; 10 nucleotides line up with TRBD1. Trimming cost V 6 bases and J 3 bases; bases outside gene matches: 3. Germline V lookup: CDR1 LGHDT, CDR2 YNNKEL (reference sequence). This CDR3 region has 14 residues. The CDR3: CASRRQGATDTQYF. The CDR3 nucleotides are TGTGCCAGCAGGAGACAGGGGGCAACAGATACGCAGTATTTT.

The gene calls are TRBV20-1 and TRBJ1-4, with a weak D call TRBD1 (6 bases). The CDR3 loop spans 13 amino acids. Trimming shortened V by 6 bases and J by 5 bases, and 13 bases separated the two germline ends. The germline gives CDR1 DFQATT, CDR2 SNEGSKA (reference sequence). The CDR3 region is CSAQWTVNEKLFF. The CDR3 DNA reads as TGCAGTGCCCAATGGACAGTAAATGAAAAACTGTTTTTT.

V and J are TRBV12-3 or TRBV12-4 and TRBJ2-2; no clear D gene. Deletions cut 6 bases from V and 2 bases from J, with 13 bases between. The CDR3 is 15 amino acids. CDR3 sequence reads: CASSPSRLNTGELFF. The CDR3 coding sequence is TGTGCCAGCAGCCCCAGTCGACTTAACACCGGGGAGCTGTTTTTT.

With respect to this clonotype: One base away lies a much larger clone, so this may be a sequencing read error. The genes are TRBV12-3 or TRBV12-4 and TRBJ2-5, with TRBD1 matching 8 bases. V lost 6 bases, J lost 4 bases, and 13 bases stayed unmatched. CDR3 length: 16 amino acids. CDR3 protein: CASSRTGLWFGETQYF. CDR3 DNA: TGTGCCAGCAGCAGGACAGGGTTGTGGTTCGGAGAGACCCAGTACTTC.

Many counts were recorded for this clonotype. The CDR3 nucleotides read TGCAGCGCAGGACTAGCGGGGGGGGCAGATACGCAGTATTTT. Amino acids: CSAGLAGGADTQYF. This sequence joins TRBV29-1 and TRBJ2-3; 15 nucleotides align to TRBD2. V lost 7 bases to trimming and J lost 4 bases; unmatched junction nucleotides: 3. Germline values: CDR1 SQVTM, CDR2 ANQGSEA. CDR3 length equals 14 residues.

This clonotype was counted a few times. The gene calls are TRBV10-1 and TRBJ2-2; weak D call: TRBD1 (6 bases). V was shortened by 7 bases and J by 1 base, with 10 bases between the two germline ends. This CDR3 contains 14 residues. CDR1 WNHNN and CDR2 SYGVQD come from the germline V gene (reference sequence). CDR3 region: CASTGHRNTGELFF. The DNA for the CDR3 is TGCGCCAGCACGGGACACCGGAACACCGGGGAGCTGTTTTTT.

The CDR3 DNA reads TGTGCCAGCAGTTCCCCCCGGGACAGGGGCTCTGAGCAGTACTTC. Encoded protein: CASSSPRDRGSEQYF. The chain recombines TRBV12-3 or TRBV12-4 with TRBJ2-7; the match to TRBD1 covers 10 bases. The trim removed 4 bases at V and 7 bases at J, leaving 10 bases unmatched. This CDR3 comprises 15 residues.

V and J are TRBV7-6 and TRBJ2-5; D is uncertain. V lost 4 bases and J lost 2, with 11 bases in between. The CDR3 has 14 amino acids. Germline CDR1 reads SGHVS; CDR2 reads FNYEAQ. The CDR3 sequence: CASSSMAEQETQYF. The CDR3 DNA is TGTGCCAGCAGCTCTATGGCGGAGCAAGAGACCCAGTACTTC.

The chain joins TRBV5-5 to TRBJ2-1; D gene uncertain. This CDR3 has 13 residues. The germline V and J ends were trimmed by 3 bases and 6 bases, with 10 bases remaining between them. The germline CDR1 and CDR2 sequences are SGHKS and YYEKEE (reference sequence). In nucleotides, the CDR3 is TGTGCCAGCAGCTATTCGTCCGGCAATGAGCAGTTCTTC. Protein product: CASSYSSGNEQFF.

This clonotype was counted a few times. The chain links TRBV20-1 to TRBJ2-1, with 7 positions matching TRBD1. Germline CDR1 and CDR2: DFQATT and SNEGSKA (reference sequence). There are 12 residues in the CDR3. Trimming removed 3 bases from V and 5 bases from J; junction bases left unmatched: 1. The CDR3: CSARQGDNEQFF. The CDR3 bases are TGCAGTGCTAGGCAGGGGGACAATGAGCAGTTCTTC.

The genes are TRBV7-9 and TRBJ1-1; TRBD1 might be the D (5 bases). From germline, CDR1 is SEHNR and CDR2 FQNEAQ (reference sequence). V lost 4 bases and J lost 7, with 10 bases in between. The CDR3 is 12 residues long. CDR3 amino acids: CASSSGTFEAFF. The CDR3, as DNA: TGTGCCAGCAGCTCCGGGACGTTTGAAGCTTTCTTT.

This clonotype was picked up a small number of times. V is TRBV20-1 and J is TRBJ1-1; tentatively, D is TRBD1 (5 bases). Germline V lookup: CDR1 DFQATT, CDR2 SNEGSKA (reference sequence). Trimming left V 6 bases short and J 10 bases short, with 24 bases between. The CDR3 is made up of 14 amino acids. DNA for the CDR3: TGCAGTGCCAATATCCGGGACCTCAATTCGGGAGCTTTCTTT. Residues: CSANIRDLNSGAFF.

This clonotype was observed a few times. The rearrangement links TRBV6-5 to TRBJ2-7; the match to TRBD1 covers 7 bases. Germline CDR1 reads MNHEY; CDR2 reads SVGAGI. This CDR3 has 14 residues. The V gene end was trimmed by 0 bases and the J gene end by 4 bases; junction bases not matched to a gene: 3. CDR3 nucleotides: TGTGCCAGCAGTTACTCCCAGGGGGTATACGAGCAGTACTTC. Its translation is CASSYSQGVYEQYF.

The sample holds many counts of this clonotype. The J gene is TRBJ2-3, the V gene TRBV29-1; perhaps TRBD2 as D (5 bases). The CDR3 contains 14 residues. Trimming stripped 8 bases from V and 0 bases from J, with 15 bases between. Germline V lookup: CDR1 SQVTM, CDR2 ANQGSEA. The chain's CDR3 is CSFWVRGSTDTQYF. For the CDR3, the DNA is TGCAGCTTTTGGGTTCGGGGAAGCACAGATACGCAGTATTTT.

The V and J genes are TRBV15 and TRBJ2-5, with 7 positions matching TRBD2. The length of the CDR3 is 13 residues. Trimming took 5 bases from V and 13 from J; bases not matched to a gene: 13. CDR1 and CDR2 (germline): LNHNV, YYDKDF (reference sequence). CDR3 amino acids: CATSSSRLADLYF. CDR3 in DNA: TGTGCCACCAGCTCAAGTAGACTAGCCGACCTGTACTTC. Based on the CDR3 plus reference TRBV15 and TRBJ2-5, the full variable domain is DAMVIQNPRYQVTQFGKPVTLSCSQTLNHNVMYWYQQKSSQAPKLLFHYYDKDFNNEADTPDNFQSRRPNTSFCFLDIRSPGLGDTAMYLCATSSSRLADLYFGPGTRLLVL.

This clonotype was picked up a small number of times. The chain combines TRBV7-3 with TRBJ2-3; TRBD2 matches at 13 bases. The V gene's germline CDR1 is SGHTA and CDR2 FQGTGA. With V trimmed by 5 bases and J by 4 bases, 9 bases remained unmatched. The CDR3 is 17 residues long. The CDR3 sequence: CASSPGLAGRSADTQYF. CDR3 nucleotides: TGTGCCAGCAGCCCGGGACTAGCGGGACGGTCCGCAGATACGCAGTATTTT.

The table lists this clonotype with many counts. J is TRBJ1-2 and V is TRBV6-1, with D perhaps TRBD1 (5 bases). Germline V gives CDR1 MNHNS, CDR2 SASEGT. V was cut by 8 bases and J by 4 bases, with 14 bases left in between. This CDR3 is 13 amino acids long. The CDR3 DNA is TGTGCCAGCCTGGATCTCGGGGGCTATGGCTACACCTTC. Protein product: CASLDLGGYGYTF.

The table lists this clonotype with a few counts. The chain joins TRBV7-9 to TRBJ1-4; D not resolved. The V end was cut by 2 bases, the J end by 3 bases, with 16 bases between. The CDR3 is 17 amino acids. Germline V gene data show CDR1 as SEHNR and CDR2 as FQNEAQ (reference sequence). For the CDR3, the DNA is TGTGCCAGCAGCTTACCAGGAGTCCGTTCATCTAATGAAAAACTGTTTTTT. Encoded protein: CASSLPGVRSSNEKLFF. Full variable domain (rest looked up from reference TRBV7-9 and TRBJ1-4): DTGVSQNPRHKITKRGQNVTFRCDPISEHNRLYWYRQTLGQGPEFLTYFQNEAQLEKSRLLSDRFSAERPKGSFSTLEIQRTEQGDSAMYLCASSLPGVRSSNEKLFFGSGTQLSVL.

There are a few counts of this clonotype. The chain has TRBV10-3 and TRBJ2-3; possibly TRBD1 for D (6 bases). The V gene's germline CDR1 is ENHRY and CDR2 SYGVKD. V lost 2 bases, J lost 14 bases, and 17 bases lay in between. This CDR3 comprises 13 residues. The CDR3 protein is CAISERSGGPRYF. The CDR3 DNA reads TGTGCCATCAGTGAGAGGTCTGGGGGCCCCCGGTATTTT.

V and J are TRBV6-5 and TRBJ2-3; no clear D. Germline V gene lookup returns CDR1 MNHEY and CDR2 SVGAGI. This CDR3 contains 16 residues. The V end lost 0 bases, the J end lost 3 bases, and 13 bases lay between the germline ends. The CDR3 reads CASSYSQRRETDTQYF. The CDR3 nucleotides read TGTGCCAGCAGTTACTCGCAGCGTCGCGAAACAGATACGCAGTATTTT.

As regards this clonotype: A much larger clone lies a single base off, so this may be a read error. This sequence joins TRBV12-3 or TRBV12-4 and TRBJ2-3, with no clear D. CDR3 length: 12 amino acids. V gave up 7 bases and J gave up 0 bases, with 5 bases separating them. CDR3 DNA sequence: TGTGCCAGCACGTGGAGCACAGATACGCAGTATTTT. Translating gives CASTWSTDTQYF.

This chain links TRBV7-9 with TRBJ2-5; perhaps TRBD2 as D (6 bases). The CDR3 covers 16 residues. The V gene lost 1 base and the J gene lost 2 bases, with 14 bases spanning the gap. Germline V gives CDR1 SEHNR, CDR2 FQNEAQ (reference sequence). DNA of the CDR3: TGTGCCAGCAGCTTAGAGCACTGGGGACTGCAAGAGACCCAGTACTTC. Amino acids: CASSLEHWGLQETQYF.

The genes are TRBV3-1 and TRBJ2-5; no firm D call. Germline assignment: CDR1 LGHDT and CDR2 YNNKEL (reference sequence). This CDR3 contains 11 residues. Trimming pared 2 bases from V and 10 bases from J, leaving 8 bases between. The CDR3 bases are TGTGCCAGCAGCCAAATGGGCGACCAGTACTTC. Amino acid sequence: CASSQMGDQYF.

V is TRBV28 and J is TRBJ1-5; D possibly corresponds to TRBD1 (5 bases). Germline CDR1 is MDHEN and CDR2 is SYDVKM. V was clipped by 3 bases and J by 0 bases, with 15 bases between them. This CDR3 is 17 amino acids long. CDR3 bases: TGTGCCAGCAGTTTGTTAGTAACAGGTTATAGCAATCAGCCCCAGCATTTT. Translated: CASSLLVTGYSNQPQHF.